One TCR beta chain is described in this entry. Germline V gene lookup returns CDR1 SGHTA and CDR2 FQGTGA. V lost 2 bases, J lost 10 bases, and 5 bases stayed unmatched. The CDR3 is 13 residues long. This record comes from a study of blood T cell repertoires in COVID-19. Across the whole study: Material from acute and convalescent COVID-19 was sourced from the United States, Italy and Spain. Sample material is recorded as cDNA or gDNA derived from T cells, B-cell-depleted T cells, or PBMCs.

Clones were sequenced by immunoSEQ multiplex PCR, and TCRdb holds only the in-frame ones, with some missing. The sample lists about 100,000 clones; roughly 88% were seen once. This chain links TRBV7-3 with TRBJ2-1; 7 bases match TRBD1. Sequencing input: peripheral blood. The TCR comes from an older woman with acute or convalescent COVID-19. The DNA for the CDR3 is TGTGCCAGCAGCTTAGGTTGGGACAGAGAGCAGTTCTTC. Translating it yields CASSLGWDREQFF.